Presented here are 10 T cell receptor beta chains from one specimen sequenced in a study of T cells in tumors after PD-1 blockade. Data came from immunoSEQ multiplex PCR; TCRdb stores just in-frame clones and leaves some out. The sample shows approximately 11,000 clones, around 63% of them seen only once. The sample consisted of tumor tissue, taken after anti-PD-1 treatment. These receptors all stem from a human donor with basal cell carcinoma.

The CDR3 bases are TGTGCCAGTAATCTCCGGGACAGGGAAGTAGAAAAACTGTTTTTT. Its translation: CASNLRDREVEKLFF. The chain carries TRBV19 and TRBJ1-4; TRBD1 matches at 9 bases. The CDR3 loop spans 15 amino acids. Germline CDR1 and CDR2: LNHDA and SQIVND (reference sequence). Trimming cost V 7 bases and J 8 bases; bases outside gene matches: 11.

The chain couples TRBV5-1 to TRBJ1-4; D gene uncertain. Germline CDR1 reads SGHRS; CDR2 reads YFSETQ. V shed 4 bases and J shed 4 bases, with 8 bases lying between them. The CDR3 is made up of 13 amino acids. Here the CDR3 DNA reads TGCGCCAGCAGCAGAGGTTATAATGAAAAACTGTTTTTT. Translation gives CASSRGYNEKLFF. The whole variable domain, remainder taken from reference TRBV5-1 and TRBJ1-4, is KAGVTQTPRYLIKTRGQQVTLSCSPISGHRSVSWYQQTPGQGLQFLFEYFSETQRNKGNFPGRFSGRQFSNSRSEMNVSTLELGDSALYLCASSRGYNEKLFFGSGTQLSVL.

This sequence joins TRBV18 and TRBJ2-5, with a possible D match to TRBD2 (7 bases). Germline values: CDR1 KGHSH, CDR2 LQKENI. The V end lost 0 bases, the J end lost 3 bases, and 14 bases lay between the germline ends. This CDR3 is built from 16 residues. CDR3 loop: CASSPPGGQQKETQYF. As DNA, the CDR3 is TGTGCCAGCTCACCACCGGGGGGGCAGCAGAAAGAGACCCAGTACTTC. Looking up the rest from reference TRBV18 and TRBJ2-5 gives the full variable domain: NAGVMQNPRHLVRRRGQEARLRCSPMKGHSHVYWYRQLPEEGLKFMVYLQKENIIDESGMPKERFSAEFPKEGPSILRIQQVVRGDSAAYFCASSPPGGQQKETQYFGPGTRLLVL.

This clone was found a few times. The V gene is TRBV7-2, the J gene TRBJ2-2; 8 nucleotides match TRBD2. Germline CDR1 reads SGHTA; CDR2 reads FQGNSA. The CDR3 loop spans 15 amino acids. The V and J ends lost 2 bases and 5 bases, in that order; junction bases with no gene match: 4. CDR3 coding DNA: TGTGCCAGCAGCTTAAGGACTAGCCGAACCGGGGAGCTGTTTTTT. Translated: CASSLRTSRTGELFF.

In DNA, the CDR3 is TGTGCCAGCAGCTTGGGGAGGGAGACGTCGAACATTCAGTACTTC. Translation gives CASSLGRETSNIQYF. The chain links TRBV5-4 to TRBJ2-4; perhaps TRBD2 as D (6 bases). The CDR3 has 15 residues. The germline V gene encodes CDR1 SGHNT and CDR2 YYREEE (reference sequence). V lost 0 bases, J lost 7 bases, and 14 bases lay in between.

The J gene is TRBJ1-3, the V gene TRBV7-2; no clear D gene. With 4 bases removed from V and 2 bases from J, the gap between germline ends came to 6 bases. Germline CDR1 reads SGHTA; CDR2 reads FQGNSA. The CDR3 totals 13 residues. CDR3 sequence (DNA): TGTGCCAGCAGCTACTCCGCTGGAAACACCATATATTTT. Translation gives CASSYSAGNTIYF.

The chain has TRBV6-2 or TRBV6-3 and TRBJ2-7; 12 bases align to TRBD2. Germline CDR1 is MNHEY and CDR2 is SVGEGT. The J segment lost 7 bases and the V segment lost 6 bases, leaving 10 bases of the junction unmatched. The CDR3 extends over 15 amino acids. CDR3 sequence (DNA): TGTGCCAGCAGCGCTTGGACTAGCGGGACTCGGGAGCAGTACTTC. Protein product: CASSAWTSGTREQYF.

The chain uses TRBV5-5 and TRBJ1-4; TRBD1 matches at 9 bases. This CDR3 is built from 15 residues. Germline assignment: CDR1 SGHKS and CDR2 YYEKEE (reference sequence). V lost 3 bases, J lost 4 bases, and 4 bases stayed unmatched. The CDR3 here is CASSWRTGVNEKLFF. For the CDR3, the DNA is TGTGCCAGCAGCTGGAGGACAGGGGTTAATGAAAAACTGTTTTTT.

This CDR3 is CAWTVRDRGEKLFF. The CDR3 DNA follows: TGTGCCTGGACTGTCCGGGACAGGGGTGAAAAACTGTTTTTT. The chain combines TRBV30 with TRBJ1-4, with 10 bases matching TRBD1. With 4 bases clipped from V and 7 bases from J, the junction kept 6 bases outside the gene matches. The CDR3 runs to 14 residues. Per the germline V gene, CDR1 is GTSNPN and CDR2 is SVGIG (reference sequence). The complete variable domain, with remaining parts taken from reference TRBV30 and TRBJ1-4, reads SQTIHQWPATLVQPVGSPLSLECTVEGTSNPNLYWYRQAAGRGLQLLFYSVGIGQISSEVPQNLSASRPQDRQFILSSKKLLLSDSGFYLCAWTVRDRGEKLFFGSGTQLSVL.

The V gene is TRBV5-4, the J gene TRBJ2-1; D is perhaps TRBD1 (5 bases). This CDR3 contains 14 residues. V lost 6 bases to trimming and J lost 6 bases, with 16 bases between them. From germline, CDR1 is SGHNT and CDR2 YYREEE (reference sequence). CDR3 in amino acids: CASIPRGATNEQFF. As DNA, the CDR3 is TGTGCCAGCATCCCTCGTGGGGCTACCAATGAGCAGTTCTTC. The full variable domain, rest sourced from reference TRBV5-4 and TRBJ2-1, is ETGVTQSPTHLIKTRGQQVTLRCSSQSGHNTVSWYQQALGQGPQFIFQYYREEENGRGNFPPRFSGLQFPNYSSELNVNALELDDSALYLCASIPRGATNEQFFGPGTRLTVL.